This T cell receptor beta chain originates from a study of blood T cells in healthy people across ages. Study-wide results and caveats: Long-lived and aged donors differed, with more naive CD4+ cells and higher diversity in the long-lived.

This clonotype has only a few counts. Its antigen is undetermined. Peripheral blood samples of around 9.3 milliliters were drawn from each donor. CDR3 size: 15 residues. The V and J ends lost 1 base and 6 bases respectively, with 15 bases between them. With a J-beta primer mix and a sample-barcoded 5' primer, a second PCR ran about 6 to 11 cycles. Each cDNA molecule, via a template-switch adaptor with 12 random nucleotides, was tagged. TCRdb re-analysed the 5' RACE reads in MiXCR, keeping a single row per CDR3 protein. The sample shows 270,000 or so distinct CDR3 sequences, 27% of them seen only once. This receptor was identified in a woman between 65 and 79 years old in good health. What was sequenced was blood. The V and J genes are TRBV12-3 or TRBV12-4 and TRBJ1-1; D is unresolved. Written as DNA, the CDR3 is TGTGCCAGCAGTTTAGGGTCATGGGCAGCTCCTGAAGCTTTCTTT. Protein sequence: CASSLGSWAAPEAFF.